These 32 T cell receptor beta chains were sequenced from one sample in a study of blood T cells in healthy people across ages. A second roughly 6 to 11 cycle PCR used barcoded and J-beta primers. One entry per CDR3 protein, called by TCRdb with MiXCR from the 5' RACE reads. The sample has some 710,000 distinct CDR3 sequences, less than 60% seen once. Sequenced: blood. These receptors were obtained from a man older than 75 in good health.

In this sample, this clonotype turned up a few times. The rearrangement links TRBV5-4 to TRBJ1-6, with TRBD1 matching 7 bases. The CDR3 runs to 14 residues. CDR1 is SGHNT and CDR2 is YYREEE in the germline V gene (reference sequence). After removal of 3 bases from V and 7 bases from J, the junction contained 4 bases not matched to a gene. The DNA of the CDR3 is TGTGCCAGCAGCTATTACAGGGGAAATTCACCCCTCCACTTT. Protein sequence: CASSYYRGNSPLHF.

CDR3 sequence: CASSPNQGAGRNTEAFF. CDR3 coding DNA: TGTGCCAGCAGCCCAAACCAGGGGGCAGGTAGGAACACTGAAGCTTTCTTT. J is TRBJ1-1 and V is TRBV12-3 or TRBV12-4; 8 bases agree with TRBD1. The CDR3 length is 17 residues. J gave up 1 base and V 6 bases, and 13 bases lay outside the gene matches.

The CDR3 bases are TGCGCCAGCAGCTTGGAAGGGGACCCCTACAATGAGCAGTTCTTC. Translation gives CASSLEGDPYNEQFF. The genes are TRBV5-1 and TRBJ2-1; D is possibly TRBD1 or TRBD2 (5 bases each). Trimming took off 0 bases at V and 2 bases at J, with 9 bases between the two ends. This CDR3 is 15 amino acids long. The germline V gene encodes CDR1 SGHRS and CDR2 YFSETQ.

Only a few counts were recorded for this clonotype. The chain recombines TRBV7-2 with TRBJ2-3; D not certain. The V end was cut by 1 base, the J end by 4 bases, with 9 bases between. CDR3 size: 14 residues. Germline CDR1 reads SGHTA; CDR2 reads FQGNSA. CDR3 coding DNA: TGTGCCAGCAGCTTAGATCTAGTCTCAGATACGCAGTATTTT. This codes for CASSLDLVSDTQYF.

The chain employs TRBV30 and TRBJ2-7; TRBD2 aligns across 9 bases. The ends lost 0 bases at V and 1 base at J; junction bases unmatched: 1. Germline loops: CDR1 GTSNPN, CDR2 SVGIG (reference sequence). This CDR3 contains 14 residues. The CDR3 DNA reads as TGTGCCTGGAGTGTGACTAGCGGATCCTACGAGCAGTACTTC. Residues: CAWSVTSGSYEQYF.

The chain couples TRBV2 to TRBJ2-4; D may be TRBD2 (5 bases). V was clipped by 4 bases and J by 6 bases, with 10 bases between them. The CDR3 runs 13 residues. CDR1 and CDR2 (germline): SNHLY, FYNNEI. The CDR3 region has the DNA TGTGCCAGCAGTGGGCTAGCCGGAAACATTCAGTACTTC. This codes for CASSGLAGNIQYF.

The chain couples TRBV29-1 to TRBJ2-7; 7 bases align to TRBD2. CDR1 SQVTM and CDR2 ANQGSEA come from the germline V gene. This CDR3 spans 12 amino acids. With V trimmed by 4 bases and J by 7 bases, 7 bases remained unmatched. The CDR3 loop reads CSVVRGSDEQYF. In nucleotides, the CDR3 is TGCAGCGTTGTCCGCGGGAGCGATGAGCAGTACTTC.

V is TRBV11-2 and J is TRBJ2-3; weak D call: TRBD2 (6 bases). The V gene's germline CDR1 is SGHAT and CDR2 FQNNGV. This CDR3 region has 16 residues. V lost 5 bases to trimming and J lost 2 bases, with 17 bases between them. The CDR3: CASSAQGGWTTDTQYF. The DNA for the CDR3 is TGTGCCAGCAGCGCCCAGGGAGGTTGGACCACAGATACGCAGTATTTT.

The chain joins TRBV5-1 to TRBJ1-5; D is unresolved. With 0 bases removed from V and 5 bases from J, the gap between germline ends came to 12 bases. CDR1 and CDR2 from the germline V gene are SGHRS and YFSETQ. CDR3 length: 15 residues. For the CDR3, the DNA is TGCGCCAGCAGCTTGGGGACGGCAAGGGATCAGCCCCAGCATTTT. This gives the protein CASSLGTARDQPQHF.

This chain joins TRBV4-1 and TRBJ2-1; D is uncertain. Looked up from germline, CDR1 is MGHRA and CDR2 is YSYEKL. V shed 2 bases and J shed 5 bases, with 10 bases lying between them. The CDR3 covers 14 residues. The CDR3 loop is CASSQWVGNNEQFF. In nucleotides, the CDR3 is TGCGCCAGCAGCCAATGGGTGGGGAACAATGAGCAGTTCTTC.

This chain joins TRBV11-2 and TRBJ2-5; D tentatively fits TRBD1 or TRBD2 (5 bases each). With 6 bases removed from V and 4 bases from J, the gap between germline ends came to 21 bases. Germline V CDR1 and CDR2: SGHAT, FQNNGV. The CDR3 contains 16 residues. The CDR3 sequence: CASSSGPGTGGETQYF. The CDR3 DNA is TGTGCCAGCAGTTCCGGCCCCGGCACAGGAGGAGAGACCCAGTACTTC.

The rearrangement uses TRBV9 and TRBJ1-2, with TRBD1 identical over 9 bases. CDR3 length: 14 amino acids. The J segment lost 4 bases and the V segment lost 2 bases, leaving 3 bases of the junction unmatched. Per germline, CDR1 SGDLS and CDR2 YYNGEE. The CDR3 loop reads CASSVDRGIYGYTF. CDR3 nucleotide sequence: TGTGCCAGCAGCGTCGACAGGGGGATCTATGGCTACACCTTC.

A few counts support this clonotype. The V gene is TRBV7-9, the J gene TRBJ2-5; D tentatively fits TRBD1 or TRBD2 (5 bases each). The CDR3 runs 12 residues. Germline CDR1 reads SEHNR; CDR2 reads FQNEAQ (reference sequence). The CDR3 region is CLWGSPQETQYF. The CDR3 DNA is TGTCTCTGGGGGAGCCCCCAAGAGACCCAGTACTTC.

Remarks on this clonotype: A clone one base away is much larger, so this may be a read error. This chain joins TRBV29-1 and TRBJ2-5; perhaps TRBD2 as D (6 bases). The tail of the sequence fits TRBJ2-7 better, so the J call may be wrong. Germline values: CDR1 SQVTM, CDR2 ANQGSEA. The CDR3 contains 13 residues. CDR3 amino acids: CSVELAMRCEQYF. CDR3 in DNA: TGCAGCGTTGAACTAGCGATGCGCTGCGAGCAGTACTTC.

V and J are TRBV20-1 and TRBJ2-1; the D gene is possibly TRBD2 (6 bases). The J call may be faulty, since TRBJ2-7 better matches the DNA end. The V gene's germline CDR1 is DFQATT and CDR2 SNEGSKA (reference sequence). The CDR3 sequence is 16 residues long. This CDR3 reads CSAISLASTGYNEQYF. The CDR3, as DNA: TGCAGTGCTATAAGTCTAGCGAGTACCGGGTACAATGAGCAGTACTTC.

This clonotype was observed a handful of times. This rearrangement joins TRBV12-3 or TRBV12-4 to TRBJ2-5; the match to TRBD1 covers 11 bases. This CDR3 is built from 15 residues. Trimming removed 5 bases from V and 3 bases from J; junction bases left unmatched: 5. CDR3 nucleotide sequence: TGTGCCAGCAGTCGACTGGGACAGGGGGAAGAGACCCAGTACTTC. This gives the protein CASSRLGQGEETQYF.

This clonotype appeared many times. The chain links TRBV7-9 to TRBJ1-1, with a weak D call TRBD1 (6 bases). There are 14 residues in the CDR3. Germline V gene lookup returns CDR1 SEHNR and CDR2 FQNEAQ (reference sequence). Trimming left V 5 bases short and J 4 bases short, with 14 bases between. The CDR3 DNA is TGTGCCAGCAGCCTACAGGGACGGTCCACTGAAGCTTTCTTT. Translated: CASSLQGRSTEAFF.

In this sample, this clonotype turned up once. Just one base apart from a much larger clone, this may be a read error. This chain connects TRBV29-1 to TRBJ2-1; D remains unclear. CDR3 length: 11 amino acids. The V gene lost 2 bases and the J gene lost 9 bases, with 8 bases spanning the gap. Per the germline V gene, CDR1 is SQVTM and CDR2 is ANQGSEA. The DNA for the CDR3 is TGCAGCGTTGAATTCAACTGTGAGCAGTTCTTC. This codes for CSVEFNCEQFF.

CDR3 loop: CASSWDGGTNQPQHF. For the CDR3, the DNA is TGTGCCAGCAGTTGGGACGGGGGGACCAATCAGCCCCAGCATTTT. The rearrangement links TRBV27 to TRBJ1-5, with D perhaps TRBD1 (5 bases). Trimming took off 4 bases at V and 3 bases at J, with 13 bases between the two ends. The CDR3 is 15 residues long. Germline-derived CDR1 and CDR2 are MNHEY and SMNVEV (reference sequence).

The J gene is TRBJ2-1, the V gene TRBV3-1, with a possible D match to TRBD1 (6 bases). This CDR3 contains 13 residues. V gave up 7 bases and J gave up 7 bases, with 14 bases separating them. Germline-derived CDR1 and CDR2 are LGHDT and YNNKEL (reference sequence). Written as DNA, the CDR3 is TGTGCCAGCATGGTACAGGGTGGGAATGAGCAGTTCTTC. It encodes CASMVQGGNEQFF.

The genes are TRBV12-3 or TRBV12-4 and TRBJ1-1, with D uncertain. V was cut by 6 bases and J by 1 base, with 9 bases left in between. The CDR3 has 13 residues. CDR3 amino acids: CASSPLENTEAFF. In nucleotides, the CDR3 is TGTGCCAGCAGCCCCTTGGAGAACACTGAAGCTTTCTTT.

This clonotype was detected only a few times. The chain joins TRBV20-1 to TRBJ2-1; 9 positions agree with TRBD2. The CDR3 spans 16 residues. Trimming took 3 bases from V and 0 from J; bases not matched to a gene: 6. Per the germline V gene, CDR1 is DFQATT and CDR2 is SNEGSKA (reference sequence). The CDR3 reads CSASRSSGSSYNEQFF. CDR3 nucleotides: TGCAGTGCTAGCCGTAGTAGCGGGAGCTCCTACAATGAGCAGTTCTTC.

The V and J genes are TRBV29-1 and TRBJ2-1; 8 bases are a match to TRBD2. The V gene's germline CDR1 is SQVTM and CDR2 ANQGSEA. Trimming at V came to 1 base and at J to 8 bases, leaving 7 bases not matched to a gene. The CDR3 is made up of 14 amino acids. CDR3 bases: TGCAGCGTTGAAGTTACGGGGGGGATCGATGAGCAGTTCTTC. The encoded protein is CSVEVTGGIDEQFF.

Written as DNA, the CDR3 is TGCAGTGCTGGCTCGGGGACTAGCGGGAGAAGTGAGCAGTTCTTC. Protein product: CSAGSGTSGRSEQFF. The V and J genes are TRBV20-1 and TRBJ2-1; TRBD2 aligns across 14 bases. The ends lost 5 bases at V and 9 bases at J; junction bases unmatched: 9. Germline V gene lookup returns CDR1 DFQATT and CDR2 SNEGSKA (reference sequence). The CDR3 has 15 amino acids.

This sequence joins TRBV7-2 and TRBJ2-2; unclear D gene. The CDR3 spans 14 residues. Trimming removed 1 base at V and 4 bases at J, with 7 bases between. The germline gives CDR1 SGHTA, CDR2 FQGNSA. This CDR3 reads CASSLVGFTGELFF. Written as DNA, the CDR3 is TGTGCCAGCAGCTTAGTCGGTTTCACCGGGGAGCTGTTTTTT. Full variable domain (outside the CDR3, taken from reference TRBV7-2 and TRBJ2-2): GAGVSQSPSNKVTEKGKDVELRCDPISGHTALYWYRQSLGQGLEFLIYFQGNSAPDKSGLPSDRFSAERTGGSVSTLTIQRTQQEDSAVYLCASSLVGFTGELFFGEGSRLTVL.

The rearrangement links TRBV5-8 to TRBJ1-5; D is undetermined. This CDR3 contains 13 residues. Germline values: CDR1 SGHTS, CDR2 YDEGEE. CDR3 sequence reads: CSTDPLPVQPQHF. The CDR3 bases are TGTTCTACAGACCCTCTGCCAGTTCAGCCCCAGCATTTT.

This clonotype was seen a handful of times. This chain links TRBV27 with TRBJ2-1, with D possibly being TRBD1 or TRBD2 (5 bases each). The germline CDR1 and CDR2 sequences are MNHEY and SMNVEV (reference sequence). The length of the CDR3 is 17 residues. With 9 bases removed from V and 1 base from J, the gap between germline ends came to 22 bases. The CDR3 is CASRDPGSHGSYNEQFF. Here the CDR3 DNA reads TGTGCCAGTCGGGACCCGGGAAGTCACGGTTCCTACAATGAGCAGTTCTTC.

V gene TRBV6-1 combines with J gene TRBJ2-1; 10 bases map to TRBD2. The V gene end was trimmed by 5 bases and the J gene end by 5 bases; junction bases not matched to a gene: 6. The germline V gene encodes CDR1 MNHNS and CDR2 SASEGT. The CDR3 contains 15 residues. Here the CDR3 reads CASSISGRLHNEQFF. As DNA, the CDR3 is TGTGCCAGCAGTATTAGCGGGAGGCTCCACAATGAGCAGTTCTTC.

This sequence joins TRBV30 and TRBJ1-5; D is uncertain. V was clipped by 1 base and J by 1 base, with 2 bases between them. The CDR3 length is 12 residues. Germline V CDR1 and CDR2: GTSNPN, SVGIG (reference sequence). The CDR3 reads CAWSGSNQPQHF. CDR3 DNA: TGTGCCTGGAGTGGCAGCAATCAGCCCCAGCATTTT.

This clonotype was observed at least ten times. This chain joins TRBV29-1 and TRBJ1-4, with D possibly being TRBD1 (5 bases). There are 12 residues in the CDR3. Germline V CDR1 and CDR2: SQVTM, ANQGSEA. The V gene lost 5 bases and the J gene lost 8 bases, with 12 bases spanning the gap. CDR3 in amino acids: CSVMGTGEKLFF. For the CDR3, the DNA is TGCAGCGTTATGGGGACGGGCGAAAAACTGTTTTTT.

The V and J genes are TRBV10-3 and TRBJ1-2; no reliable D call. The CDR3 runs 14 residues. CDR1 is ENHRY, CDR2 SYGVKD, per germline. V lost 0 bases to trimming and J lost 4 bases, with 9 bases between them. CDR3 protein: CAISESGDPYGYTF. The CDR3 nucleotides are TGTGCCATCAGTGAGTCAGGAGACCCCTATGGCTACACCTTC.

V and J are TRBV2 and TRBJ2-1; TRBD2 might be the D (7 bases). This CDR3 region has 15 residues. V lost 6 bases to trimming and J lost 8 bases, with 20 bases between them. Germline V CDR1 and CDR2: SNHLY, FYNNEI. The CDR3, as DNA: TGTGCCAGCAGCCTCCGCGGGGGCGCCGTCTATGAGCAGTTCTTC. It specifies CASSLRGGAVYEQFF.